This TCR beta chain was identified during a study of blood T cell repertoires in COVID-19 (TCRdb year 2020). Some background on the complete study: Samples covering the acute and convalescent phases of COVID-19 were provided by collaborators in the United States, Italy and Spain. The prospective study material was composed of cDNA or gDNA derived from T cells, B-cell-depleted T cells, or PBMCs. Deeply sampled blood TCRbeta repertoires from subjects exposed to, actively infected with, or recovered from COVID-19 were included in the dataset. The repertoires were released in a freely available public database meant as a resource for research on the immune response to SARS-CoV-2. Samples were obtained from the ongoing ImmuneRACE study (first 160 participants) and from 1,254 subjects provided by 6 global collaborators. Sample metadata almost always included a de-identified subject ID, COVID-19 status, age in years and sex. HLA class I and class II types, where available, came from metadata supplied by the sample provider rather than from assay-based typing. Results the study describes overall, beyond this receptor: Clinical and demographic metadata were provided uncurated, with the amount varying by source and participant.

The germline V gene (reference sequence) yields MNHEY for CDR1 and SMNVEV for CDR2. Inclusive of the bounding cysteine and phenylalanine, the CDR3 is 16 residues long. The retained sequence is limited to the CDR3, 48 bases, with the frame set at the first base. Germline trimming amounts to 4 bases on V and 3 bases on J, with 11 as the count of junction bases outside the gene matches. Note on this clone: This receptor's antigen is unknown. Nothing much larger sits one base from this clone, and base qualities are not available.

Whole blood was collected in K2EDTA tubes by collaborating institutions according to the institutions' own protocols. For TCRbeta analysis, collaborators shipped samples in one of three forms: frozen whole blood, isolated PBMCs, or DNA extracted from either of those sample types. The immunoSEQ Assay, a bias-controlled multiplex PCR, was used to amplify TCRbeta CDR3 regions from genomic DNA. The authors' pipeline ran thus. Within the assay, amplification of reference gene primers was used to estimate how many nucleated cells each sample contained. Sequence reads were collapsed and filtered to measure the absolute abundance of every unique TCRbeta CDR3 rearrangement. For each sample, productive Simpson clonality was calculated as the square root of Simpson's diversity index across productive rearrangements. In TCRdb, the immuneACCESS table is reduced to in-frame sequences with V and J assigned. These tables do not hold every clone; where another copy was compared, an unresolved V gene accounts for under half, and the others remain unexplained. The V and J calls and clone size are taken from that table; D and trimming were inferred from the DNA. The sample includes fewer than 250,000 clones, with 65% to 85% observed a single time. About 10% of the sample goes to the ten largest clones.

The sample consisted of peripheral blood. Recombination linked TRBV27 to TRBJ2-7; 8 junctional bases match TRBD1. This TCR came from a woman at least 80 years old with acute or convalescent COVID-19. The CDR3 loop reads CASSSPRATGVYEQYF. The sequenced DNA is TGTGCCAGCAGTTCCCCGAGGGCGACAGGGGTCTACGAGCAGTACTTC.